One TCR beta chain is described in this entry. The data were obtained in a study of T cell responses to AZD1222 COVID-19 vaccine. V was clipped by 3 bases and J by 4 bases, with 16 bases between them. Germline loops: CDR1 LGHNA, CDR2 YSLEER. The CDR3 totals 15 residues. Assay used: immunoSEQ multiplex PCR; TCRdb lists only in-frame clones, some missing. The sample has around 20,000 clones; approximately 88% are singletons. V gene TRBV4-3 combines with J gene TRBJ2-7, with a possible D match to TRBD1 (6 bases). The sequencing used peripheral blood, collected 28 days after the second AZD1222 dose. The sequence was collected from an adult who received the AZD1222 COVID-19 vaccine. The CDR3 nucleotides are TGCGCCAGCAGCCAGAGGCAGGGGAATCTATACGAGCAGTACTTC. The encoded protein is CASSQRQGNLYEQYF.